Detailed here is one T cell receptor (beta chain). Its antigen remains unknown. This entry is derived from a study of T cells in narcolepsy. Study summary: Healthy controls were enrolled alongside patients with narcolepsy type 1 or type 2.

The protocol was immunoSEQ multiplex PCR, while the TCRdb copy is restricted to in-frame clones and leaves out a portion. The sample lists more than 30,000 clones, around 83% occurring once. The germline CDR1 and CDR2 sequences are SGHTA and FQGNSA. V trimming: 1 base; J trimming: 6 bases; junction bases outside the gene matches: 1. This CDR3 comprises 15 residues. The study, taken as a whole, reports: Healthy controls reportedly lacked the autoreactive clonotypes serially found in patients' blood. Autoreactive HCRT-specific and TRIB2-specific clonotypes were marked in same-patient CSF-versus-blood CD4+ comparisons. Some memory CD4+ repertoires had no autoreactive clone sequences.

V gene TRBV7-2 combines with J gene TRBJ1-6; TRBD1 aligns across 9 bases. The receptor's source is a human donor in good health. Specimen: memory (CD45RA-) CD4+ T cells from blood. In DNA, the CDR3 is TGTGCCAGCAGCTTAGAGGGACAGGGTAATTCACCCCTCCACTTT. Protein product: CASSLEGQGNSPLHF.